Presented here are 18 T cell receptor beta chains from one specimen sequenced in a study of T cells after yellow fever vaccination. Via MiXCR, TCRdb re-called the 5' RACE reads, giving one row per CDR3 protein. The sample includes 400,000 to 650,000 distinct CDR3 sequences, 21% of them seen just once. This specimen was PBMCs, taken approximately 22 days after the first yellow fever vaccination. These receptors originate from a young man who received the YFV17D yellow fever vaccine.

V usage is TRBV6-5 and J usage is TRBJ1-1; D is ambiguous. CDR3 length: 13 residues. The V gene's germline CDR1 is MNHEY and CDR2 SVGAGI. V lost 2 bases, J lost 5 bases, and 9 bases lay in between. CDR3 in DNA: TGTGCCAGCAGTTACCGAACGCAGACTGAAGCTTTCTTT. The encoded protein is CASSYRTQTEAFF.

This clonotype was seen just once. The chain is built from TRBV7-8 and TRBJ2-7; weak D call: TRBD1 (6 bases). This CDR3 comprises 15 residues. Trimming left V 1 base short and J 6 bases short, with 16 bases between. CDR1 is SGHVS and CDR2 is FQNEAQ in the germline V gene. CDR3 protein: CASSLVRYRASEQYF. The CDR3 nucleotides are TGTGCCAGCAGCTTAGTTCGGTACAGGGCGAGCGAGCAGTACTTC.

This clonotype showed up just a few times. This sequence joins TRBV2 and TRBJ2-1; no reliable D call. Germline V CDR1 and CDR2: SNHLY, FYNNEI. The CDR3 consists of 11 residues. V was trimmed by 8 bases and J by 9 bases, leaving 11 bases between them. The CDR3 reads CASRTVSEQFF. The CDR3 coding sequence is TGTGCCAGCCGGACGGTTAGTGAGCAGTTCTTC.

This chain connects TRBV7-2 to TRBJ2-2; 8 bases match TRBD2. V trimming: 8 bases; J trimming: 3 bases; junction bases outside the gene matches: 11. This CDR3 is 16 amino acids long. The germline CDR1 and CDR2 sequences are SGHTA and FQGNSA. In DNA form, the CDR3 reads TGTGCCAGCGGGTCTAGGCGGGGGGCCGACACCGGGGAGCTGTTTTTT. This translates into CASGSRRGADTGELFF.

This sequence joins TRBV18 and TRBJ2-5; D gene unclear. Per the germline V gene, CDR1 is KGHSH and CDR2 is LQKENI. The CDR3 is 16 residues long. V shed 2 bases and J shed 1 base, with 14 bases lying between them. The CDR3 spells CASSPTAGVGQETQYF. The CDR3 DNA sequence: TGTGCCAGCTCACCAACAGCAGGAGTAGGCCAAGAGACCCAGTACTTC. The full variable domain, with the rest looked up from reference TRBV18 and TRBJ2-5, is NAGVMQNPRHLVRRRGQEARLRCSPMKGHSHVYWYRQLPEEGLKFMVYLQKENIIDESGMPKERFSAEFPKEGPSILRIQQVVRGDSAAYFCASSPTAGVGQETQYFGPGTRLLVL.

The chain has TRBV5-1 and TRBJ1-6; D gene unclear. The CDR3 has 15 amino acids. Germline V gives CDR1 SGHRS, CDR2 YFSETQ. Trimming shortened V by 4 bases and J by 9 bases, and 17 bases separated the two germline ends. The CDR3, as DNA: TGCGCCAGCAGCGCTGGGCCACCCGGTGGTTCACCCCTCCACTTT. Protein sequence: CASSAGPPGGSPLHF.

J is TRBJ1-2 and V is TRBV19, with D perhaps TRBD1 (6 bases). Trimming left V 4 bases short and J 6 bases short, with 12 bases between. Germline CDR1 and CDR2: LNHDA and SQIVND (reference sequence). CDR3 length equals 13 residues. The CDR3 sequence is CASSNRARDGYTF. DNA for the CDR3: TGTGCCAGTAGTAACAGGGCCCGGGATGGCTACACCTTC.

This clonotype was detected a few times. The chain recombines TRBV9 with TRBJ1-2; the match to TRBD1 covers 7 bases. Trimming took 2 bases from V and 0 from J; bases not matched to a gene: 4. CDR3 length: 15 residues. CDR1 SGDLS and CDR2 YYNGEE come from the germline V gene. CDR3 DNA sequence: TGTGCCAGCAGCGTCGGACAGGCTTCTAACTATGGCTACACCTTC. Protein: CASSVGQASNYGYTF.

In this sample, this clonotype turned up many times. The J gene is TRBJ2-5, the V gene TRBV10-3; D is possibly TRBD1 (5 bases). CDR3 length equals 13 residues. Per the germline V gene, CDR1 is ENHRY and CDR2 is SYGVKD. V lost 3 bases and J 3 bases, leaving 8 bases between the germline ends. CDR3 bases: TGTGCCATCAGTGAAGGCAGGGAAGAGACCCAGTACTTC. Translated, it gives CAISEGREETQYF.

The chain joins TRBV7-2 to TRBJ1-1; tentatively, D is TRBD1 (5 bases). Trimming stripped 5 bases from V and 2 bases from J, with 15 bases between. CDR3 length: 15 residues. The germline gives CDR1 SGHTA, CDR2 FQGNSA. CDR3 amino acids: CASSPTGGGNTEAFF. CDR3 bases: TGTGCCAGCAGCCCAACCGGCGGGGGTAACACTGAAGCTTTCTTT. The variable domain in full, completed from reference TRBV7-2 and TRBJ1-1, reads GAGVSQSPSNKVTEKGKDVELRCDPISGHTALYWYRQSLGQGLEFLIYFQGNSAPDKSGLPSDRFSAERTGGSVSTLTIQRTQQEDSAVYLCASSPTGGGNTEAFFGQGTRLTVV.

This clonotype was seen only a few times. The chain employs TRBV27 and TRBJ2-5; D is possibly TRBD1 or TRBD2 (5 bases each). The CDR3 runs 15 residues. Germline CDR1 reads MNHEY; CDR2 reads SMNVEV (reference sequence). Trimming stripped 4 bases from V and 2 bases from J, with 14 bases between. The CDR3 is CASSSLGRRQETQYF. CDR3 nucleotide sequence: TGTGCCAGCAGTTCTTTGGGACGGAGACAAGAGACCCAGTACTTC.

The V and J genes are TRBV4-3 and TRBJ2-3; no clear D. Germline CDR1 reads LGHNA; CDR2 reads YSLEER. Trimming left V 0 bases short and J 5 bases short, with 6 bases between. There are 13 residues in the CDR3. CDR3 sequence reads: CASSQDSLDTQYF. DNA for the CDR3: TGCGCCAGCAGCCAAGATAGCCTAGATACGCAGTATTTT.

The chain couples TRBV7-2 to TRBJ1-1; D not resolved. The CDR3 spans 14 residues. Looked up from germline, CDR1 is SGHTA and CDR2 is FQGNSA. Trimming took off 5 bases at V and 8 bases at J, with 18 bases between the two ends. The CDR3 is CASSPHRLTTEAFF. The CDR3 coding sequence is TGTGCCAGCAGCCCGCACAGACTGACGACAGAAGCTTTCTTT.

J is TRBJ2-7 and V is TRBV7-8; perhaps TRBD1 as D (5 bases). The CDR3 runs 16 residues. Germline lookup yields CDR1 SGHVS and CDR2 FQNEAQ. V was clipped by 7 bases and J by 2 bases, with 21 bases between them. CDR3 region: CASTILEVSTAYEQYF. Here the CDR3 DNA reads TGTGCCAGCACCATATTAGAGGTTTCGACAGCCTACGAGCAGTACTTC. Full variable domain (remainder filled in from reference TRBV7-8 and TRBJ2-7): GAGVSQSPRYKVAKRGQDVALRCDPISGHVSLFWYQQALGQGPEFLTYFQNEAQLDKSGLPSDRFFAERPEGSVSTLKIQRTQQEDSAVYLCASTILEVSTAYEQYFGPGTRLTVT.

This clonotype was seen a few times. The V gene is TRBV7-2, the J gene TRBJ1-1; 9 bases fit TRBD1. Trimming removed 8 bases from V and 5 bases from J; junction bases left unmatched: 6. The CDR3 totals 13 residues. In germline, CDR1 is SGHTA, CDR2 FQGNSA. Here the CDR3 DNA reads TGTGCCAGCGGGGACAGGGTTCGGACTGAAGCTTTCTTT. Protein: CASGDRVRTEAFF. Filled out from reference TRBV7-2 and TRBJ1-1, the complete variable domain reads GAGVSQSPSNKVTEKGKDVELRCDPISGHTALYWYRQSLGQGLEFLIYFQGNSAPDKSGLPSDRFSAERTGGSVSTLTIQRTQQEDSAVYLCASGDRVRTEAFFGQGTRLTVV.

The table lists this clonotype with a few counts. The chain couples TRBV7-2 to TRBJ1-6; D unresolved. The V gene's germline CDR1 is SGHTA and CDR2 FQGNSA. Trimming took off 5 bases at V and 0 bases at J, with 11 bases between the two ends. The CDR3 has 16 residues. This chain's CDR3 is CASSLRPDSYNSPLHF. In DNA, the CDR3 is TGTGCCAGCAGCCTGAGGCCGGACTCCTATAATTCACCCCTCCACTTT.

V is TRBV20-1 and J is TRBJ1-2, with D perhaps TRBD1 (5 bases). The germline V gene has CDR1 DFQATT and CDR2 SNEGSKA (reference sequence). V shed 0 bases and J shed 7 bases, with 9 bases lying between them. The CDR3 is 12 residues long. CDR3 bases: TGCAGTGCTAGAGATCAGGGAAGTGGCTACACCTTC. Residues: CSARDQGSGYTF.

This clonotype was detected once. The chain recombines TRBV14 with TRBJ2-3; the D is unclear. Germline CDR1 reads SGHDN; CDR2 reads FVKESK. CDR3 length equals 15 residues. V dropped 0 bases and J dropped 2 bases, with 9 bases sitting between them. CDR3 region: CASSQEPAVTDTQYF. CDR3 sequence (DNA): TGTGCCAGCAGCCAAGAACCTGCAGTCACAGATACGCAGTATTTT.